This is a list of T cell receptor beta chains from one sample in a study of T cell changes during pregnancy in multiple sclerosis. Clones were sequenced by immunoSEQ multiplex PCR, and TCRdb holds only the in-frame ones, with some missing. The sample consists of about 100,000 clones, approximately 90% of them appearing once. The sequences come from peripheral blood, collected after pregnancy. These TCRs come from a female donor with multiple sclerosis, enrolled in a pregnancy study. The CDR3 runs from the conserved cysteine through the conserved F or W. The D gene is left open where the match is weak. For some rows the clone size is stated as once, few or many, or as a class when expanded; others skip it.

clone size: .; J gene: TRBJ2-5; V gene: TRBV9; D gene: .; CDR3 protein: CASSVEAPGETQYF; CDR3 DNA: TGTGCCAGCAGCGTAGAGGCCCCGGGGGAGACCCAGTACTTC
clone size: once; J gene: TRBJ2-5; V gene: TRBV7-2; D gene: TRBD2; CDR3 protein: CASSLTSEQTQYF; CDR3 DNA: TGTGCCAGCAGCTTGACTAGCGAGCAGACCCAGTACTTC
clone size: .; J gene: TRBJ2-7; V gene: TRBV28; D gene: .; CDR3 protein: CASRGSDPSYEQYF; CDR3 DNA: TGTGCCAGCAGGGGTAGCGATCCCTCCTACGAGCAGTACTTC
clone size: .; J gene: TRBJ2-5; V gene: TRBV4-3; D gene: TRBD1; CDR3 protein: CASSQARTGVFGETQYF; CDR3 DNA: TGCGCCAGCAGCCAAGCGCGGACAGGGGTCTTTGGGGAGACCCAGTACTTC
clone size: .; J gene: TRBJ2-1; V gene: TRBV6-5; D gene: .; CDR3 protein: CASSLGGDEQFF; CDR3 DNA: TGTGCCAGCAGTTTAGGCGGGGATGAGCAGTTCTTC
clone size: few; J gene: TRBJ1-2; V gene: TRBV5-1; D gene: TRBD1; CDR3 protein: CASRTGQGAPGYTF; CDR3 DNA: TGCGCCAGCAGAACTGGACAGGGGGCCCCTGGCTACACCTTC
clone size: .; J gene: TRBJ1-5; V gene: TRBV7-2; D gene: .; CDR3 protein: CASSLAGGAGQPQHF; CDR3 DNA: TGTGCCAGCAGCTTAGCTGGGGGGGCTGGTCAGCCCCAGCATTTT
clone size: .; J gene: TRBJ2-1; V gene: TRBV7-9; D gene: .; CDR3 protein: CASSEGAGGPLSNEQFF; CDR3 DNA: TGTGCCAGCAGCGAGGGAGCCGGAGGGCCCCTATCGAATGAGCAGTTCTTC
clone size: .; J gene: TRBJ2-7; V gene: TRBV11-3; D gene: .; CDR3 protein: CASSLDHQVYEQYF; CDR3 DNA: TGTGCCAGCAGCTTAGATCATCAGGTATACGAGCAGTACTTC
clone size: .; J gene: TRBJ1-5; V gene: TRBV30; D gene: TRBD1; CDR3 protein: CAWSRTGVEPQHF; CDR3 DNA: TGTGCCTGGAGTAGGACAGGGGTTGAGCCCCAGCATTTT
clone size: .; J gene: TRBJ1-1; V gene: TRBV19; D gene: TRBD1; CDR3 protein: CASTPDRGTEAFF; CDR3 DNA: TGTGCCAGTACCCCGGACAGGGGGACTGAAGCTTTCTTT
clone size: .; J gene: TRBJ1-1; V gene: TRBV15; D gene: TRBD1; CDR3 protein: CATTTGGGSTEAFF; CDR3 DNA: TGTGCCACCACCACAGGGGGTGGGAGCACTGAAGCTTTCTTT
clone size: .; J gene: TRBJ2-7; V gene: TRBV18; D gene: .; CDR3 protein: CASSPPGSGEQYF; CDR3 DNA: TGTGCCAGCTCACCACCCGGGTCGGGCGAGCAGTACTTC
clone size: .; J gene: TRBJ2-7; V gene: TRBV29-1; D gene: .; CDR3 protein: CSVRNRDSTYEQYF; CDR3 DNA: TGCAGCGTGAGGAACAGGGATAGTACCTACGAGCAGTACTTC
clone size: .; J gene: TRBJ1-1; V gene: TRBV7-9; D gene: TRBD1; CDR3 protein: CASSPGQGVSAFF; CDR3 DNA: TGTGCCAGCAGCCCTGGACAGGGGGTATCGGCTTTCTTT
clone size: .; J gene: TRBJ2-1; V gene: TRBV27; D gene: .; CDR3 protein: CASSSPRGNLNEQFF; CDR3 DNA: TGTGCCAGCAGCTCCCCCAGGGGAAACTTGAATGAGCAGTTCTTC